This T cell receptor beta chain was recorded in a study of CD8 T cells in Susac syndrome. The CDR3 covers 14 residues. Trimming cost V 2 bases and J 8 bases, with 13 bases left between them. CDR1 DFQATT and CDR2 SNEGSKA come from the germline V gene (reference sequence). RNA, at about 0.5 to 1 ug, was reverse transcribed with random hexamers. Amplification of TCR beta CDR3 was carried out by immunoSEQ multiplex PCR, which covered 54 Vbeta and 13 Jbeta segments. Each CDR3 protein gets one entry after TCRdb re-called the immunoSEQ multiplex PCR reads with MiXCR. The sample lists approximately 120,000 distinct CDR3 sequences, around 94% occurring once. The CD8+ and CD4+ T cells were isolated magnetically using a negative isolation approach, whereas the TEMRA cells were enriched by FACS.

Sequenced: CD4+ T cells from PBMCs. The clonotype comes from a human donor in good health. V is TRBV20-1 and J is TRBJ1-6; TRBD1 might be the D (5 bases). The CDR3 protein is CSARIDSIHSPLHF. The CDR3 DNA is TGCAGTGCTAGAATCGACAGCATTCATTCACCCCTCCACTTT.